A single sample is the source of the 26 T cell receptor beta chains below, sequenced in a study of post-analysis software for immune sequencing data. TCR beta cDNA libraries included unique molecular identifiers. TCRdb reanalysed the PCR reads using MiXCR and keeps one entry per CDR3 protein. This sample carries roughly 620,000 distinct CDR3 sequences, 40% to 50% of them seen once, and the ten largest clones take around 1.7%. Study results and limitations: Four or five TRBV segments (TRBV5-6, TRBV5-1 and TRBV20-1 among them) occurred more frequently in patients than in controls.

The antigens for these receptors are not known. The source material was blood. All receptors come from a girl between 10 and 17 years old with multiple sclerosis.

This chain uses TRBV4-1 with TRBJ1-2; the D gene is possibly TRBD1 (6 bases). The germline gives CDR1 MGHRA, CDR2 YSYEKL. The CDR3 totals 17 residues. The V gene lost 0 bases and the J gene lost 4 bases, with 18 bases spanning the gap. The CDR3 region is CASSQDTTGPRGYGYTF. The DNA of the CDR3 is TGCGCCAGCAGCCAAGATACAACAGGGCCGAGGGGCTATGGCTACACCTTC.

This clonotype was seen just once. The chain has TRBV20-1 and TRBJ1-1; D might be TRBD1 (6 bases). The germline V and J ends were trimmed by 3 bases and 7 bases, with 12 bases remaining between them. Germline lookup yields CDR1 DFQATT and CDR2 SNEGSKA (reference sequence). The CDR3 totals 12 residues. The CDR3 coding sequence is TGCAGTGCTAGGGAAACAGGGAGTGAAGCTTTCTTT. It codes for CSARETGSEAFF.

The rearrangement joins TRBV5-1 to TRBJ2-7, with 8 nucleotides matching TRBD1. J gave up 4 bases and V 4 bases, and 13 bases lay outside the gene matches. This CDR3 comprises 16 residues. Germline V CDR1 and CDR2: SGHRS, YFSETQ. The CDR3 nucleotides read TGCGCCAGCAGCAGAGGGGGCCCGGGACAGGTTTACGAGCAGTACTTC. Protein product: CASSRGGPGQVYEQYF.

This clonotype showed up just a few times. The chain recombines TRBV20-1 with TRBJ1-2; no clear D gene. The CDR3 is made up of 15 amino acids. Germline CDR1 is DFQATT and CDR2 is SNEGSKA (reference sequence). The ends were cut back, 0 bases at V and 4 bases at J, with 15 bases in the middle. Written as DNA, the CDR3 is TGCAGTGCTAGAGATGAGAAGGCCTCCCTCTATGGCTACACCTTC. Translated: CSARDEKASLYGYTF.

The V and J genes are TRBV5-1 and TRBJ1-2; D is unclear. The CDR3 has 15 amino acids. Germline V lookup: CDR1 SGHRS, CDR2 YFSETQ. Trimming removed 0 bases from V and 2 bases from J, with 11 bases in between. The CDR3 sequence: CASSLEEGTNYGYTF. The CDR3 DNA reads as TGCGCCAGCAGCTTGGAAGAGGGCACAAACTATGGCTACACCTTC.

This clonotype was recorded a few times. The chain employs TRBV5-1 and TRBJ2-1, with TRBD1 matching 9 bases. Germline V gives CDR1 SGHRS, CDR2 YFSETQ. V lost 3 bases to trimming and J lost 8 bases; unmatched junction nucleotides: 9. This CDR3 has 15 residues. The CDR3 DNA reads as TGCGCCAGCAGCTCACCGGGACAGGGTATCCATGAGCAGTTCTTC. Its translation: CASSSPGQGIHEQFF.

In DNA, the CDR3 is TGTGCCCAGGGGGAGTCCAACTATGGCTACACCTTC. It translates to CAQGESNYGYTF. The J gene is TRBJ1-2, the V gene TRBV12-5; 7 bases are a match to TRBD1. CDR1 and CDR2 from the germline V gene are LGHNT and FRNRAP. The CDR3 runs to 12 residues.

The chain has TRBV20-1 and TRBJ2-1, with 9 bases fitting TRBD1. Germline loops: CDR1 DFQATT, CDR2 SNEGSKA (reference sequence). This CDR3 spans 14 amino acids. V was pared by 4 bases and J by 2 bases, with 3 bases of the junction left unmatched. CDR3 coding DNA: TGCAGTGCTAACAGGGGGCGCCCCTACAATGAGCAGTTCTTC. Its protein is CSANRGRPYNEQFF.

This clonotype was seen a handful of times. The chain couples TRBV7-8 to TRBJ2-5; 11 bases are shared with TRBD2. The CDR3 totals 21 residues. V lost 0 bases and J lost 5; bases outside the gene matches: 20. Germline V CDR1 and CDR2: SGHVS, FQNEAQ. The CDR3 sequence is CASSLAHRSRLAGKPTETQYF. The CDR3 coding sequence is TGTGCCAGCAGCTTAGCGCATCGATCTAGACTAGCGGGAAAACCGACGGAGACCCAGTACTTC.

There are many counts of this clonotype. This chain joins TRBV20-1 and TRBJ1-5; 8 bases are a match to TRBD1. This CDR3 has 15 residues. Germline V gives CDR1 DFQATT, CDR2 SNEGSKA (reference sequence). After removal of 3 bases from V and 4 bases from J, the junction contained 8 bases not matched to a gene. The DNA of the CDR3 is TGCAGTGCTAGCCGGGGACAGGCACGGAATCAGCCCCAGCATTTT. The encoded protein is CSASRGQARNQPQHF.

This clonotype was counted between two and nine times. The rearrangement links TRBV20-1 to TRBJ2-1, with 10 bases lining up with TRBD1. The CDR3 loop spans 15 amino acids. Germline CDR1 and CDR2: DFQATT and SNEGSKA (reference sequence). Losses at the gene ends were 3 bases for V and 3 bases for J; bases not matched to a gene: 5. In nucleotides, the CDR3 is TGCAGTGCTAGCCTGGACAGGGGGTTCTACAATGAGCAGTTCTTC. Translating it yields CSASLDRGFYNEQFF.

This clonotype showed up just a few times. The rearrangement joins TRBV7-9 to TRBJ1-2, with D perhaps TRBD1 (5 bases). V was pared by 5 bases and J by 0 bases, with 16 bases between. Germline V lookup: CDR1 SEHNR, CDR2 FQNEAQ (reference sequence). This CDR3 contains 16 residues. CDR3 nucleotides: TGTGCCAGCAGCGCAATCTTAGTGGACACTAACTATGGCTACACCTTC. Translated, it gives CASSAILVDTNYGYTF.

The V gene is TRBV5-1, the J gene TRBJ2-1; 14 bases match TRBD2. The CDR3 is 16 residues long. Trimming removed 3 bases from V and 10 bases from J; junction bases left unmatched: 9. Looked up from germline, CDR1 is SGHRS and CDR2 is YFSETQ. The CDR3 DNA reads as TGCGCCAGCAGCTCTTCTATCGGACTAGCGGGGGGCGAGCAGTTCTTC. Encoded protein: CASSSSIGLAGGEQFF.

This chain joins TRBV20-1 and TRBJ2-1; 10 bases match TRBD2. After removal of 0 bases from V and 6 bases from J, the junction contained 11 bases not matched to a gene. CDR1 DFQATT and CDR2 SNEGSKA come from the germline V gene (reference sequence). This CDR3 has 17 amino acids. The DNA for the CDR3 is TGCAGTGCTAGAGATCCTCCGAGCGGGGGGGCCCTCAATGAGCAGTTCTTC. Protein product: CSARDPPSGGALNEQFF.

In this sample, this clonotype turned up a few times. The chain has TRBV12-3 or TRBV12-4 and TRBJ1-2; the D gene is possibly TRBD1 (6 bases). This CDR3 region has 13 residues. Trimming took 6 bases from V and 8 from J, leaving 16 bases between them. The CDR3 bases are TGTGCCAGCAGCACTCTCAGGGGAAGGGGCTACACCTTC. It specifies CASSTLRGRGYTF.

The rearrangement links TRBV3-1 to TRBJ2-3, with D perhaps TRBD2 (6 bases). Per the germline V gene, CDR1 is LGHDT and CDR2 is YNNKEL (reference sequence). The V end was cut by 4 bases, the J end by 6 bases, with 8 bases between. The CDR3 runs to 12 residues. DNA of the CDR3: TGTGCCAGCAGCCCCGCGGGGGATACGCAGTATTTT. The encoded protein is CASSPAGDTQYF.

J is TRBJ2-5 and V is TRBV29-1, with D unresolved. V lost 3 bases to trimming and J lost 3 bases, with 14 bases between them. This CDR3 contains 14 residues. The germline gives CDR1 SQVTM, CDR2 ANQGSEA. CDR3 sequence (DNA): TGCAGCGTTGAGGGTCAATTCAAGGAAGAGACCCAGTACTTC. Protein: CSVEGQFKEETQYF.

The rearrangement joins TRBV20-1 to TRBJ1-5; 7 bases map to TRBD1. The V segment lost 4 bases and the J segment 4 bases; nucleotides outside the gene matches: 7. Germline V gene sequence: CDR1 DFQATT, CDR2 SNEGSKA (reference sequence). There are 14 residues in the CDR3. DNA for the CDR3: TGCAGTGCTACCGGGGCAGGGGGAAATCAGCCCCAGCATTTT. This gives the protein CSATGAGGNQPQHF.

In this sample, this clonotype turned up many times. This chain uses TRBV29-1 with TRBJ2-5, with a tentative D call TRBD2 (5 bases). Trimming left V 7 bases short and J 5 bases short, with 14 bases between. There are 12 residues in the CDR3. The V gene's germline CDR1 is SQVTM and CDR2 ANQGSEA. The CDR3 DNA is TGCAGCGCTGCCGGGATGGGGGAGACCCAGTACTTC. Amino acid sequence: CSAAGMGETQYF.

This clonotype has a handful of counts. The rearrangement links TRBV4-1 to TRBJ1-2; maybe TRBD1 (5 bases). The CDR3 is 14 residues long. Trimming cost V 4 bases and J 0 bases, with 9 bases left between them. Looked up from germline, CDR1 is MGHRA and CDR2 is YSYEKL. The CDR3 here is CASSPGGANYGYTF. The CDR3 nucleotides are TGCGCCAGCAGCCCCGGGGGGGCTAACTATGGCTACACCTTC.

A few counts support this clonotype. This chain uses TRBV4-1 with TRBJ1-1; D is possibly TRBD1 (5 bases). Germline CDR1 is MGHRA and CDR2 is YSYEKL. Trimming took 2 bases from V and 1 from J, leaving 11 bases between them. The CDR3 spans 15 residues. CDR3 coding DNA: TGCGCCAGCAGCCAACCGGGACTGACGAACACTGAAGCTTTCTTT. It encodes CASSQPGLTNTEAFF.

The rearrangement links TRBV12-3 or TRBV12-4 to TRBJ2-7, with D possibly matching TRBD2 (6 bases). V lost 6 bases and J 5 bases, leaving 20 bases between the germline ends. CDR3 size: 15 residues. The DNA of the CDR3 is TGTGCCAGCAGCCGACGCTACGGGAGTGTCAACGAGCAGTACTTC. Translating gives CASSRRYGSVNEQYF.

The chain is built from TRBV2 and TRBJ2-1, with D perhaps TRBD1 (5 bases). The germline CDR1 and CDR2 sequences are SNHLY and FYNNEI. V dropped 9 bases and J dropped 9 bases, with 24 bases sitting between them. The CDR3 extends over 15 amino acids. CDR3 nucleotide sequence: TGTGCCAGTCGAGCCCTGGGGCAGTTGTTGGGTGAGCAGTTCTTC. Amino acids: CASRALGQLLGEQFF.

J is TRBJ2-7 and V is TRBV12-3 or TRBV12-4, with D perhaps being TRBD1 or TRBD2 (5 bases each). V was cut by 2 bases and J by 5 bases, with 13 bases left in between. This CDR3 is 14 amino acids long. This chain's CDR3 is CASSLSSGPHEQYF. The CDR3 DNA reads TGTGCCAGCAGTTTATCTTCGGGACCCCACGAGCAGTACTTC.

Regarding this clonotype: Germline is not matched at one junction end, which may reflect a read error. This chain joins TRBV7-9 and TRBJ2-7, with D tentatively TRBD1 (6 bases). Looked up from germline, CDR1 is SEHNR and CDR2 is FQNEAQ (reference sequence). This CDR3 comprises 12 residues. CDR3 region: CTSSLAGAEQYF. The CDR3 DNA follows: TGTACCAGCAGCTTAGCAGGGGCCGAGCAGTACTTC.

CDR3 nucleotide sequence: TGTGCCAGCAGAGATAGCGGGAATACCCAGTACTTC. Its translation: CASRDSGNTQYF. The rearrangement links TRBV6-1 to TRBJ2-4; TRBD2 matches 8 bases. The germline gives CDR1 MNHNS, CDR2 SASEGT. The CDR3 has 12 residues. Germline trimming cut 6 bases from V and 13 bases from J; bases unmatched to any gene: 8.